A selection of T cell receptor beta chains follows, all from one sample in a study of blood T cell repertoires in COVID-19. Generated by immunoSEQ multiplex PCR, the TCRdb table keeps only in-frame clones and is missing some. The sample lists 100,000 or so clones, around 93% occurring once. The source material was peripheral blood. The receptors stem from a human donor with active COVID-19. The donor label of this sample is uncertain. Both conserved end residues are part of each CDR3.

V gene,J gene,CDR3 protein
TRBV6-5,TRBJ1-2,CASSRGTGESYTF
TRBV6-1,TRBJ2-3,CASSDTRSTDTQYF
TRBV5-4,TRBJ2-7,CASSRDRLGTYEQYF
TRBV19,TRBJ2-3,CASKGGTWVGDTQYF
TRBV5-1,TRBJ1-1,CASSWSSGQGDTEAFF
TRBV5-5,TRBJ1-2,CASSLARDGYTF
TRBV6-1,TRBJ1-3,CASSEASNSPDASGNTIYF
TRBV27,TRBJ2-2,CASSLLPLAGTGELFF
TRBV5-1,TRBJ2-3,CASSPRTSGGFTDTQYF
TRBV29-1,TRBJ1-6,CSVDRLRESSYNSPLHF
TRBV15,TRBJ1-5,CATSRDRGSNQPQHF
TRBV11-1,TRBJ2-1,CASSLSGQGLWYEQFF
TRBV7-9,TRBJ2-7,CASSFGTGSYEQYF